This passage covers 23 T cell receptor beta chains from one sample sequenced in a study of metastatic and nonmetastatic thyroid tumors. TCRdb re-clonotyped the PCR reads via MiXCR. This sample carries tens of thousands of clones, more than 20% of them seen once, and the ten largest clones take 2% to 3%. No treatment had been given to any patient before thyroid surgery. Material for sequencing was blood. These receptors were collected from a female donor with papillary thyroid cancer or a benign thyroid nodule (not recorded which). Some clones in this sample may be carry-over from other donors' samples.

Ten or more counts support this clone. This chain links TRBV7-3 with TRBJ1-2; D unresolved. The germline V gene has CDR1 SGHTA and CDR2 FQGTGA. CDR3 length equals 12 residues. V was clipped by 3 bases and J by 4 bases, with 6 bases between them. This chain's CDR3 is CASSFDIYGYTF. CDR3 nucleotides: TGTGCCAGCAGCTTTGACATCTATGGCTACACCTTC.

In its sample, this clone was seen many times. The gene calls are TRBV20-1 and TRBJ2-3, with 10 nucleotides matching TRBD2. With V trimmed by 6 bases and J by 5 bases, 11 bases remained unmatched. The CDR3 covers 15 residues. The germline V gene has CDR1 DFQATT and CDR2 SNEGSKA (reference sequence). The CDR3 sequence: CSAPSPSGRRDTQYF. The DNA for the CDR3 is TGCAGTGCGCCGAGCCCTAGCGGGAGAAGAGATACGCAGTATTTT.

This clone was observed at least ten times. The chain is built from TRBV20-1 and TRBJ1-1; 9 bases line up with TRBD1. J gave up 1 base and V 3 bases, and 6 bases lay outside the gene matches. Germline loops: CDR1 DFQATT, CDR2 SNEGSKA (reference sequence). The CDR3 consists of 15 residues. The CDR3, as DNA: TGCAGTGCTAGGCATCGGACAGGGGCGAACACTGAAGCTTTCTTT. It translates to CSARHRTGANTEAFF.

This clone has ten or more counts. The chain links TRBV27 to TRBJ1-2, with a weak D call TRBD1 (5 bases). This CDR3 contains 13 residues. V lost 2 bases and J 8 bases, leaving 12 bases between the germline ends. Germline loops: CDR1 MNHEY, CDR2 SMNVEV (reference sequence). The CDR3 here is CASSLRGAYGYTF. The CDR3 bases are TGTGCCAGCAGTTTAAGGGGCGCTTACGGCTACACCTTC.

This clone was counted ten times or more. The V gene is TRBV18, the J gene TRBJ2-1; perhaps TRBD2 as D (6 bases). Germline V gives CDR1 KGHSH, CDR2 LQKENI. The CDR3 is 14 amino acids. V lost 4 bases to trimming and J lost 10 bases, with 17 bases between them. The CDR3 DNA reads as TGTGCCAGCTCACGGGACTCCCGGGAAGCCGAGCAGTTCTTC. Amino acid sequence: CASSRDSREAEQFF.

On this clone: The junction and the germline gene differ at one end; a read error may be behind it. The V call is TRBV10-3, the J call TRBJ1-1; D is uncertain. Germline loops: CDR1 ENHRY, CDR2 SYGVKD. The length of the CDR3 is 12 residues. For the CDR3, the DNA is TGTGCCATCAAGAATCAGAACACTGAAGCATTCTTT. This sequence encodes CAIKNQNTEAFF.

Ten or more counts support this clone. J is TRBJ1-3 and V is TRBV28, with 10 bases matching TRBD1. The trim removed 6 bases at V and 4 bases at J, leaving 6 bases unmatched. Germline CDR1 reads MDHEN; CDR2 reads SYDVKM. This CDR3 is 15 amino acids long. CDR3 loop: CASRRGTGAGNTIYF. CDR3 nucleotide sequence: TGTGCCAGCAGGCGGGGGACAGGGGCGGGAAACACCATATATTTT.

This clone was seen repeatedly, ten times or more. CDR3: CASSLSPPNEQFF. DNA for the CDR3: TGTGCCAGCAGCTTATCCCCGCCCAATGAGCAGTTCTTC. The rearrangement uses TRBV7-8 and TRBJ2-1; the D is unclear. The CDR3 is made up of 13 amino acids. V was shortened by 2 bases and J by 6 bases, with 8 bases between the two germline ends. Germline CDR1 and CDR2: SGHVS and FQNEAQ.

This clone showed up many times. The V and J genes are TRBV6-2 or TRBV6-3 and TRBJ2-3, with D perhaps assigned TRBD1 or TRBD2 (6 bases each). V lost 8 bases, J lost 6 bases, and 15 bases lay in between. Germline V gives CDR1 MNHEY, CDR2 SVGEGT. The CDR3 length is 13 residues. The CDR3 loop reads CASGEGGYDTQYF. CDR3 coding DNA: TGTGCCAGCGGAGAGGGGGGCTACGATACGCAGTATTTT.

Note on this clone: A read error may account for a junction end that differs from germline. The chain combines TRBV2 with TRBJ1-4; D uncertain. There are 12 residues in the CDR3. Germline V gene lookup returns CDR1 SNHLY and CDR2 FYNNEI. CDR3 sequence reads: CAGSEGNPHPFF. CDR3 DNA sequence: TGTGCCGGCAGTGAAGGAAACCCCCACCCTTTTTTT.

Note on this clone: This CDR3 is missing its conserved last phenylalanine or tryptophan, likely due to a read error. The rearrangement links TRBV28 to TRBJ1-1; D possibly corresponds to TRBD1 (6 bases). Germline assignment: CDR1 MDHEN and CDR2 SYDVKM. Trimming removed 5 bases at V and 11 bases at J, with 15 bases between. This CDR3 is built from 12 residues. The CDR3 region is CASSDTVTGAFV. CDR3 nucleotides: TGTGCCAGCAGTGACACCGTGACAGGCGCTTTCGTT.

Many counts were recorded for this clone. One end of the junction fails to match germline, which may point to a read error. The sample carries other DNA sequences with the same CDR3. The chain couples TRBV24-1 to TRBJ2-5; 12 nucleotides agree with TRBD1. Germline CDR1 is KGHDR and CDR2 is SFDVKD. This CDR3 is built from 15 residues. CDR3 in DNA: TGTGCCACCAGTGACCGGGACAGGGGGCGAGAGACCCAATACTTC. As protein: CATSDRDRGRETQYF.

Many counts were recorded for this clone. The rearrangement uses TRBV27 and TRBJ2-3; D remains unclear. The CDR3 contains 12 residues. Germline-derived CDR1 and CDR2 are MNHEY and SMNVEV (reference sequence). V gave up 3 bases and J gave up 11 bases, with 12 bases separating them. The CDR3 DNA sequence: TGTGCCAGCAGTTTTAATGAGCAGGAGCAGTATTTT. Translating gives CASSFNEQEQYF.

In this sample, this clone turned up a few times. The V call is TRBV6-1, the J call TRBJ2-1; D is possibly TRBD2 (5 bases). CDR3 length equals 14 residues. The V gene lost 5 bases and the J gene lost 3 bases, with 11 bases spanning the gap. Germline loops: CDR1 MNHNS, CDR2 SASEGT. The CDR3 nucleotides read TGTGCCAGCAGTCCTCTTCGGGGCTACAATGAGCAGTTCTTC. Translated, it gives CASSPLRGYNEQFF.

This clone was counted many times. This sequence joins TRBV10-1 and TRBJ2-3; tentatively, D is TRBD2 (7 bases). Trimming took off 2 bases at V and 4 bases at J, with 13 bases between the two ends. Germline assignment: CDR1 WNHNN and CDR2 SYGVQD (reference sequence). The CDR3 consists of 15 residues. The CDR3 sequence is CASSEDRGGPDTQYF. CDR3 bases: TGCGCCAGCAGTGAGGATCGCGGGGGCCCAGATACGCAGTATTTT.

In nucleotides, the CDR3 is TGTGCCAGCAGTTCCCAGGGGGCCGGGTGTAACACTGAAGCTTTCTTT. This gives the protein CASSSQGAGCNTEAFF. The rearrangement uses TRBV27 and TRBJ1-1; 8 bases agree with TRBD1. Germline V CDR1 and CDR2: MNHEY, SMNVEV (reference sequence). The trim removed 4 bases at V and 2 bases at J, leaving 9 bases unmatched. The CDR3 is 16 amino acids.

The CDR3 here is CASSFSGTGGYGYTF. CDR3 sequence (DNA): TGTGCCAGCAGTTTTTCCGGGACAGGTGGCTATGGCTACACCTTC. The chain links TRBV28 to TRBJ1-2, with 8 bases fitting TRBD1. In germline, CDR1 is MDHEN, CDR2 SYDVKM. The CDR3 sequence is 15 residues long. With V trimmed by 3 bases and J by 4 bases, 7 bases remained unmatched.

As to this clone: The germline gene is not matched at one end of the junction; a read error may be the cause. The chain links TRBV20-1 to TRBJ2-7; TRBD2 agrees at 7 bases. Germline loops: CDR1 DFQATT, CDR2 SNEGSKA (reference sequence). The CDR3 is made up of 14 amino acids. The CDR3 loop is CRASTTGGIDEQYF. The CDR3 DNA follows: TGCAGAGCTAGTACAACGGGAGGTATTGACGAGCAGTACTTC.

Many counts were recorded for this clone. The chain is built from TRBV19 and TRBJ1-1; D gene uncertain. Trimming took 1 base from V and 1 from J, leaving 4 bases between them. CDR3 length: 13 amino acids. Looked up from germline, CDR1 is LNHDA and CDR2 is SQIVND (reference sequence). CDR3 protein: CASSIGQNTEAFF. The CDR3 DNA reads TGTGCCAGTAGTATAGGCCAGAACACTGAAGCTTTCTTT.

This clone was seen many times. V gene TRBV18 combines with J gene TRBJ1-5, with no clear D. The ends were cut back, 3 bases at V and 0 bases at J, with 12 bases in the middle. Germline-derived CDR1 and CDR2 are KGHSH and LQKENI. The CDR3 is 16 residues long. The CDR3 reads CASSPVHASSNQPQHF. DNA of the CDR3: TGTGCCAGCTCACCCGTTCACGCTTCTAGCAATCAGCCCCAGCATTTT.

This clone turned up a few times. The chain carries TRBV20-1 and TRBJ1-1; D uncertain. The V gene lost 4 bases and the J gene lost 0 bases, with 15 bases spanning the gap. CDR1 is DFQATT, CDR2 SNEGSKA, per germline (reference sequence). This CDR3 has 15 amino acids. The CDR3 sequence: CSATDPLTVNTEAFF. The CDR3 region has the DNA TGCAGTGCTACCGACCCGCTGACGGTGAACACTGAAGCTTTCTTT.

By frequency in the sample, this clone is medium-sized. The rearrangement joins TRBV6-2 or TRBV6-3 to TRBJ2-1; tentatively, D is TRBD1 (5 bases). The CDR3 is made up of 15 amino acids. V lost 8 bases to trimming and J lost 2 bases, with 16 bases between them. Germline-derived CDR1 and CDR2 are MNHEY and SVGEGT. The CDR3 protein is CASSIMGLTYNEQFF. CDR3 bases: TGTGCCAGCTCCATTATGGGGCTAACCTACAATGAGCAGTTCTTC.

This chain connects TRBV11-2 to TRBJ2-7; no firm D call. Trimming removed 4 bases at V and 4 bases at J, with 23 bases between. CDR1 is SGHAT and CDR2 is FQNNGV in the germline V gene. This CDR3 contains 17 residues. The chain's CDR3 is CASSSRDLEAAPYEQYF. The CDR3 region has the DNA TGTGCCAGCAGCTCTAGGGATTTAGAGGCCGCCCCTTACGAGCAGTACTTC.